These T cell receptor beta chains were read from a single sample in a study of blood T cell repertoires in COVID-19. Repertoires were generated with immunoSEQ multiplex PCR, while TCRdb's copy carries only in-frame clones and drops some. The top ten clones hold 5.5% to 7% of a sample with 200,000 or so clones, 88% of them seen once. Sequencing input: peripheral blood. The source of these receptors is a woman in her 40s who had recovered from COVID-19. Each CDR3 is given with its conserved first and last residue. The order of the fields is clone size, V gene, D gene, J gene, CDR3 protein, CDR3 DNA. D genes are given only for firm matches. Clone size, where shown, is once, few, many, or a class for clones that have expanded.

>NA|TRBV6-5|TRBD1|TRBJ1-5
CASSPRQGQPQHF
TGTGCCAGCAGTCCCCGACAGGGGCAGCCCCAGCATTTT
>NA|TRBV27|TRBD1|TRBJ1-5
CASSTGTGGQPQHF
TGTGCCAGCAGCACCGGGACAGGAGGCCAGCCCCAGCATTTT
>NA|TRBV2|TRBD2|TRBJ2-1
CATKAGGFYNEQFF
TGTGCCACTAAAGCGGGAGGTTTTTACAATGAGCAGTTCTTC
>few|TRBV30|TRBD1|TRBJ1-6
CAWSFGTVQNSPLHF
TGTGCCTGGAGTTTTGGGACAGTTCAAAATTCACCCCTCCACTTT
>NA|TRBV7-3|TRBD2|TRBJ2-1
CASSASLAGGYNEQFF
TGTGCCAGCAGCGCGAGTCTAGCGGGAGGGTACAATGAGCAGTTCTTC
>few|TRBV9|NA|TRBJ1-2
CASSVGQGSVYGYTF
TGTGCCAGCAGCGTAGGGCAGGGATCGGTCTATGGCTACACCTTC
>NA|TRBV5-4|NA|TRBJ2-3
CASSFPPGSSDTQYF
TGTGCCAGCAGCTTCCCACCCGGGTCCTCAGATACGCAGTATTTT
>NA|TRBV27|TRBD1|TRBJ1-2
CASSPTQGVRVRGYTF
TGTGCCAGCAGTCCGACTCAGGGGGTTCGCGTGCGGGGCTACACCTTC
>NA|TRBV27|NA|TRBJ2-5
CASSLGPGVWETQYF
TGTGCCAGCAGTTTAGGGCCGGGAGTCTGGGAGACCCAGTACTTC
>NA|TRBV5-1|TRBD2|TRBJ2-1
CASSLAGGLNEQFF
TGCGCCAGCAGCTTGGCGGGAGGGCTTAATGAGCAGTTCTTC
>NA|TRBV29-1|NA|TRBJ2-2
CSAEQGANTGELFF
TGCAGCGCCGAACAGGGCGCGAACACCGGGGAGCTGTTTTTT
>NA|TRBV19|NA|TRBJ2-7
CASSKFWSSYEQYF
TGTGCCAGTAGTAAATTTTGGAGTTCCTACGAGCAGTACTTC
>NA|TRBV4-3|TRBD2|TRBJ2-1
CASSQDYPSGVGGGNEQFF
TGCGCCAGCAGCCAAGATTATCCTAGCGGGGTTGGCGGGGGCAATGAGCAGTTCTTC
>NA|TRBV11-3|NA|TRBJ1-6
CASSRDSRAPLHF
TGTGCCAGCAGTCGGGACTCCAGGGCACCCCTCCACTTT
>NA|TRBV20-1|TRBD2|TRBJ2-1
CSASSLAGVGYEQFF
TGCAGTGCTAGTAGCCTAGCGGGAGTCGGGTATGAGCAGTTCTTC
>few|TRBV29-1|NA|TRBJ2-7
CSVGHLTSYEQYF
TGCAGCGTTGGACATTTGACCTCCTACGAGCAGTACTTC
>NA|TRBV5-1|TRBD2|TRBJ2-5
CASSPYPGLAGETQYF
TGCGCCAGCAGCCCCTACCCGGGACTAGCGGGAGAGACCCAGTACTTC
>NA|TRBV5-1|TRBD1|TRBJ2-7
CASSPGGRDRAYEQYF
TGCGCCAGCAGCCCCGGGGGTAGGGACAGGGCCTACGAGCAGTACTTC
>NA|TRBV4-3|TRBD1|TRBJ1-1
CASSQEGGRAEAFF
TGCGCCAGCAGCCAAGAAGGGGGCCGGGCTGAAGCTTTCTTT
>NA|TRBV30|TRBD1|TRBJ2-7
CAWSRGQGHEQYF
TGTGCCTGGAGCCGCGGACAGGGCCACGAGCAGTACTTC
>NA|TRBV6-5|NA|TRBJ1-6
CASSYKGHSPLHF
TGTGCCAGCAGTTACAAGGGGCACTCACCCCTCCACTTT
>NA|TRBV13|NA|TRBJ1-1
CASSSGNQGFSEAFF
TGTGCCAGCAGCTCTGGGAACCAGGGATTCTCTGAAGCTTTCTTT
>few|TRBV6-5|NA|TRBJ2-7
CASSQITSYEQYF
TGTGCCAGCAGCCAAATTACTAGCTACGAGCAGTACTTC
>NA|TRBV18|NA|TRBJ1-1
CASSPPPMNTEAFF
TGTGCCAGCTCACCACCCCCTATGAACACTGAAGCTTTCTTT
>NA|TRBV7-9|NA|TRBJ1-6
CASSLGAASNSPLHF
TGTGCCAGCAGCTTAGGGGCAGCTAGCAATTCACCCCTCCACTTT
>NA|TRBV6-2/TRBV6-3|TRBD2|TRBJ2-6
CASSYSFGGTGANVLTF
TGTGCCAGCAGTTACTCTTTCGGGGGGACTGGGGCCAACGTCCTGACTTTC
>NA|TRBV9|TRBD1|TRBJ1-2
CASSQGALGGGYTF
TGTGCCAGCAGCCAGGGGGCTCTAGGGGGTGGCTACACCTTC
>NA|TRBV28|TRBD1|TRBJ1-2
CASTIPQGGGGYTF
TGTGCCAGCACCATCCCCCAGGGGGGCGGTGGCTACACCTTC
>NA|TRBV28|NA|TRBJ2-1
CASSSEEGSDEQFF
TGTGCCAGCAGTTCTGAGGAGGGGAGCGATGAGCAGTTCTTC
>NA|TRBV3-1/TRBV3-2|NA|TRBJ1-2
CASGGMGGYTF
TGTGCCAGCGGCGGCATGGGTGGCTACACCTTC
>NA|TRBV12-5|NA|TRBJ2-3
CASRVAGTDTQYF
TGTGCTAGTAGAGTAGCGGGCACAGATACGCAGTATTTT
>NA|TRBV11-2|TRBD2|TRBJ2-3
CASSLATSGTDTQYF
TGTGCCAGCAGCTTAGCGACTAGCGGCACAGATACGCAGTATTTT
>once|TRBV30|TRBD2|TRBJ2-3
CAWSGGTSGGTDTQYF
TGTGCCTGGAGTGGGGGGACTAGTGGTGGCACAGATACGCAGTATTTT
>NA|TRBV3-1/TRBV3-2|TRBD1|TRBJ1-4
CASSQASKTGLNEKLFF
TGTGCCAGCAGCCAAGCCTCAAAGACAGGGTTGAATGAAAAACTGTTTTTT
>NA|TRBV19|NA|TRBJ2-7
CASSPSQGYYEQYF
TGTGCCAGTAGTCCCTCTCAGGGATACTACGAGCAGTACTTC